This T cell receptor beta chain was identified in a study of identical twins. Through template switching, a universal primer site was introduced, and the cDNA contained unique molecular identifiers. A single record per CDR3 protein comes from TCRdb applying MiXCR to the 5' RACE reads. Of 750,000 to 950,000 distinct CDR3 sequences listed, around 12% are singletons. In this sample, this clonotype turned up a few times. Its matching antigen is unknown. Findings and limits, study-wide: For cord blood, abundant beta clonotypes had fewer insertions, unlike memory repertoires, which showed none. In beta out-of-frame sequences, the excess sharing between twins was weaker.

Germline V gene data show CDR1 as SEHNR and CDR2 as FQNEAQ (reference sequence). The CDR3 is made up of 14 amino acids. Unmatched junction bases numbered 2, after V lost 2 bases and J lost 6 bases. Another study also made use of these data, one on yellow fever vaccine responses in identical twins.

V is TRBV7-9 and J is TRBJ2-3; 10 nucleotides match TRBD2. The sample was PBMCs. The source is a young woman in good health. CDR3 sequence reads: CASSLISGRDTQYF. The CDR3 DNA reads as TGTGCCAGCAGCTTAATTAGCGGGAGGGATACGCAGTATTTT. The full variable domain, rest sourced from reference TRBV7-9 and TRBJ2-3, is DTGVSQNPRHKITKRGQNVTFRCDPISEHNRLYWYRQTLGQGPEFLTYFQNEAQLEKSRLLSDRFSAERPKGSFSTLEIQRTEQGDSAMYLCASSLISGRDTQYFGPGTRLTVL.